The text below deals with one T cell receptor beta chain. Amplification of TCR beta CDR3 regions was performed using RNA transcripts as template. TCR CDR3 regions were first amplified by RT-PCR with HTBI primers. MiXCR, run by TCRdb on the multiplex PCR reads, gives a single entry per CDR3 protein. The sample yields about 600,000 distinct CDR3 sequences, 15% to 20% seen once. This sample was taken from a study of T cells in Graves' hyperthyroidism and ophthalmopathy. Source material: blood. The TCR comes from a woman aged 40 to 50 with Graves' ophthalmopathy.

CDR3 amino acids: CASSAGTLPGEQFF. In DNA form, the CDR3 reads TGTGCCAGCAGCGCCGGGACCCTCCCAGGTGAGCAGTTCTTC. V and J are TRBV11-1 and TRBJ2-1; TRBD1 or TRBD2 may be the D gene (5 bases each). Trimming removed 5 bases from V and 9 bases from J, with 17 bases in between. The CDR3 spans 14 residues. Germline V lookup: CDR1 SGHAT, CDR2 FQDESV (reference sequence).